These T cell receptor beta chains were read from a single sample in a study of shared clonotypes between healthy human individuals. The method was immunoSEQ multiplex PCR; TCRdb's version includes in-frame clones alone and lacks a portion of them. This table has millions of clones, 95% appearing once. The specimen sequenced was naive CD4+ T cells sorted from blood. The receptors were gathered from a man younger than 30 in good health. Both conserved end residues are part of each CDR3. A D gene is named only where the DNA matches it firmly. Rows give clone size only sometimes, using once, few, many, or a class for an expanded clone.

V	D	size	J	DNA	CDR3
TRBV6-1	TRBD1	-	TRBJ1-2	TGTGCCAGCAGAGAGACAGGGAACTATGGCTACACCTTC	CASRETGNYGYTF
TRBV30	-	-	TRBJ1-3	TGTGCCTGGAGTGTACGGGGCTATTTAGCAATGTCGGGAAACACCATATATTTT	CAWSVRGYLAMSGNTIYF
TRBV9	TRBD1	-	TRBJ2-7	TGTGCCAGCAGTCGTAGAGTAGCTGGGACAGGGGCCTACGAGCAGTACTTC	CASSRRVAGTGAYEQYF
TRBV28	-	-	TRBJ1-5	TGTGCCAGCAGGAAGATTGAGGGAAATCAGCCCCAGCATTTT	CASRKIEGNQPQHF
TRBV6-6	TRBD1	once	TRBJ1-3	TGTGCCAGCATGAGGAGGGGGCAACTAGAGGGAAACACCATATATTTT	CASMRRGQLEGNTIYF
TRBV18	TRBD2	-	TRBJ2-7	TGTGCCAGCGAACTCACTAGCGGGCCTTCCTACGAGCAGTACTTC	CASELTSGPSYEQYF
TRBV9	TRBD1	once	TRBJ2-7	TGTGCCAGCAGCCCCTCAGTGGACAGGGGCTTTAAGGTGTACTTC	CASSPSVDRGFKVYF
TRBV13	TRBD2	-	TRBJ2-1	TGTGCCAGCAGCCTCCGACGACTAGCGGGTTACAATGAGCAGTTCTTC	CASSLRRLAGYNEQFF
TRBV30	TRBD1	-	TRBJ1-2	TGTGCCTGGGACCGGGACAGGTCCTTCGCTAACTATGGCTACACCTTC	CAWDRDRSFANYGYTF
TRBV6-5	TRBD1	-	TRBJ2-7	TGTGCCAGCAGTTACCTTAGGACAGGCGAGCAGTACTTC	CASSYLRTGEQYF
TRBV2	-	-	TRBJ1-3	TGTGCCAGCACTAGCTTCTCTGGAAACACCATATATTTT	CASTSFSGNTIYF
TRBV2	-	-	TRBJ1-5	TGTGCCAGCAGGTTCGAAAGCCGGACAGTTAGCAATCAGCCCCAGCATTTT	CASRFESRTVSNQPQHF
TRBV15	-	once	TRBJ1-1	TGTGCCACCAGCAGAGCCGAGAACACTGAAGCTTTCTTT	CATSRAENTEAFF
TRBV30	TRBD1	-	TRBJ2-1	TGTGCCTGGAGCTTAGGACAGGGACCCTACAATGAGCAGTTCTTC	CAWSLGQGPYNEQFF
TRBV15	TRBD1	-	TRBJ2-7	TGTGCCACCAGCCGACCGGGACAGGGAGCCTACGAGCAGTACTTC	CATSRPGQGAYEQYF
TRBV5-8	-	-	TRBJ2-2	TGTGCCAGCAGCCCCCTCCGTATAACCGGGGAGCTGTTTTTT	CASSPLRITGELFF
TRBV28	-	-	TRBJ2-6	TGTGCCAGCAGTTTGGACAGACTCAAGAGCTCTGGGGCCAACGTCCTGACTTTC	CASSLDRLKSSGANVLTF
TRBV5-1	TRBD2	-	TRBJ2-1	TGCGCCAGCAGGACTAGCGGGGGGCCCCAGTTCTTC	CASRTSGGPQFF
TRBV7-8	-	-	TRBJ1-2	TGTGCCAGCAGCTTGGGGGGCCTACAGAGTAACTATGGCTACACCTTC	CASSLGGLQSNYGYTF
TRBV5-1	-	-	TRBJ2-5	TGCGCCAGCAGCTTGGGGGCGCAGGGGCAAGAGACCCAGTACTTC	CASSLGAQGQETQYF
TRBV6-5	-	-	TRBJ2-7	TGTGCCAGCAGTCTCCGGGACGCCGGCTACGAGCAGTACTTC	CASSLRDAGYEQYF
TRBV10-3	TRBD1	-	TRBJ1-1	TGTGCCATCAGGCAGGGACAGGGGGCAGGGAACACTGAAGCTTTCTTT	CAIRQGQGAGNTEAFF
TRBV2	TRBD1	-	TRBJ1-6	TGTGCCAGCAGTGAAGAAGGGACAGGGTCTTCACCCCTCCACTTT	CASSEEGTGSSPLHF
TRBV2	-	-	TRBJ1-2	TGTGCCAGCACTCTAAGGGCGGAGGGCTACACCTTC	CASTLRAEGYTF
TRBV2	-	-	TRBJ2-3	TGTGCCAGCAGTGGAGACGGGAGCCGCACAGATACGCAGTATTTT	CASSGDGSRTDTQYF
TRBV6-5	-	once	TRBJ1-2	TGTGCCAGCAGTAAAATGACAGCGGGGGGCTACACCTTC	CASSKMTAGGYTF